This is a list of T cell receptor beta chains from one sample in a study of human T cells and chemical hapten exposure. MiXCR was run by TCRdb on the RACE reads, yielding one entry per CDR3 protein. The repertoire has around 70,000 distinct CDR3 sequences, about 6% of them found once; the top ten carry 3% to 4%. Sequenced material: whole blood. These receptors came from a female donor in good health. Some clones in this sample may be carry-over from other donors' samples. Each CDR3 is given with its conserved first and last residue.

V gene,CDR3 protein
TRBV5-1,CASSLAPGQTYEQYF
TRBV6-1,CASSEAVAGGPSNEQFF
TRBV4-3,CASSQDSGVGETQYF
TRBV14,CASSQEAYTQYF
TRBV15,CATSTGPKETQYF
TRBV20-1,CSARRGFTDTQYF
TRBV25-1,CASSEFGHEQYF
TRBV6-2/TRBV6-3,CASSYFGVAPYNEQFF
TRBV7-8,CASSSPRANSYNEQFF
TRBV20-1,CSARTGLADYNEQFF
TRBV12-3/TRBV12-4,CASSAGQVETQYF
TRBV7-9,CASSGVTGRMNTEAFF
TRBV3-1,CASSQEYMAGRETQYF
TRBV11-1,CASSLFRDNGQFF
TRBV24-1,CATSDGTVSYEQYF
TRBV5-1,CASSSRTGGGETQYF
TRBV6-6,CANRQGEQMGYGYTF
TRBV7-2,CASSLDSVTQETQYF